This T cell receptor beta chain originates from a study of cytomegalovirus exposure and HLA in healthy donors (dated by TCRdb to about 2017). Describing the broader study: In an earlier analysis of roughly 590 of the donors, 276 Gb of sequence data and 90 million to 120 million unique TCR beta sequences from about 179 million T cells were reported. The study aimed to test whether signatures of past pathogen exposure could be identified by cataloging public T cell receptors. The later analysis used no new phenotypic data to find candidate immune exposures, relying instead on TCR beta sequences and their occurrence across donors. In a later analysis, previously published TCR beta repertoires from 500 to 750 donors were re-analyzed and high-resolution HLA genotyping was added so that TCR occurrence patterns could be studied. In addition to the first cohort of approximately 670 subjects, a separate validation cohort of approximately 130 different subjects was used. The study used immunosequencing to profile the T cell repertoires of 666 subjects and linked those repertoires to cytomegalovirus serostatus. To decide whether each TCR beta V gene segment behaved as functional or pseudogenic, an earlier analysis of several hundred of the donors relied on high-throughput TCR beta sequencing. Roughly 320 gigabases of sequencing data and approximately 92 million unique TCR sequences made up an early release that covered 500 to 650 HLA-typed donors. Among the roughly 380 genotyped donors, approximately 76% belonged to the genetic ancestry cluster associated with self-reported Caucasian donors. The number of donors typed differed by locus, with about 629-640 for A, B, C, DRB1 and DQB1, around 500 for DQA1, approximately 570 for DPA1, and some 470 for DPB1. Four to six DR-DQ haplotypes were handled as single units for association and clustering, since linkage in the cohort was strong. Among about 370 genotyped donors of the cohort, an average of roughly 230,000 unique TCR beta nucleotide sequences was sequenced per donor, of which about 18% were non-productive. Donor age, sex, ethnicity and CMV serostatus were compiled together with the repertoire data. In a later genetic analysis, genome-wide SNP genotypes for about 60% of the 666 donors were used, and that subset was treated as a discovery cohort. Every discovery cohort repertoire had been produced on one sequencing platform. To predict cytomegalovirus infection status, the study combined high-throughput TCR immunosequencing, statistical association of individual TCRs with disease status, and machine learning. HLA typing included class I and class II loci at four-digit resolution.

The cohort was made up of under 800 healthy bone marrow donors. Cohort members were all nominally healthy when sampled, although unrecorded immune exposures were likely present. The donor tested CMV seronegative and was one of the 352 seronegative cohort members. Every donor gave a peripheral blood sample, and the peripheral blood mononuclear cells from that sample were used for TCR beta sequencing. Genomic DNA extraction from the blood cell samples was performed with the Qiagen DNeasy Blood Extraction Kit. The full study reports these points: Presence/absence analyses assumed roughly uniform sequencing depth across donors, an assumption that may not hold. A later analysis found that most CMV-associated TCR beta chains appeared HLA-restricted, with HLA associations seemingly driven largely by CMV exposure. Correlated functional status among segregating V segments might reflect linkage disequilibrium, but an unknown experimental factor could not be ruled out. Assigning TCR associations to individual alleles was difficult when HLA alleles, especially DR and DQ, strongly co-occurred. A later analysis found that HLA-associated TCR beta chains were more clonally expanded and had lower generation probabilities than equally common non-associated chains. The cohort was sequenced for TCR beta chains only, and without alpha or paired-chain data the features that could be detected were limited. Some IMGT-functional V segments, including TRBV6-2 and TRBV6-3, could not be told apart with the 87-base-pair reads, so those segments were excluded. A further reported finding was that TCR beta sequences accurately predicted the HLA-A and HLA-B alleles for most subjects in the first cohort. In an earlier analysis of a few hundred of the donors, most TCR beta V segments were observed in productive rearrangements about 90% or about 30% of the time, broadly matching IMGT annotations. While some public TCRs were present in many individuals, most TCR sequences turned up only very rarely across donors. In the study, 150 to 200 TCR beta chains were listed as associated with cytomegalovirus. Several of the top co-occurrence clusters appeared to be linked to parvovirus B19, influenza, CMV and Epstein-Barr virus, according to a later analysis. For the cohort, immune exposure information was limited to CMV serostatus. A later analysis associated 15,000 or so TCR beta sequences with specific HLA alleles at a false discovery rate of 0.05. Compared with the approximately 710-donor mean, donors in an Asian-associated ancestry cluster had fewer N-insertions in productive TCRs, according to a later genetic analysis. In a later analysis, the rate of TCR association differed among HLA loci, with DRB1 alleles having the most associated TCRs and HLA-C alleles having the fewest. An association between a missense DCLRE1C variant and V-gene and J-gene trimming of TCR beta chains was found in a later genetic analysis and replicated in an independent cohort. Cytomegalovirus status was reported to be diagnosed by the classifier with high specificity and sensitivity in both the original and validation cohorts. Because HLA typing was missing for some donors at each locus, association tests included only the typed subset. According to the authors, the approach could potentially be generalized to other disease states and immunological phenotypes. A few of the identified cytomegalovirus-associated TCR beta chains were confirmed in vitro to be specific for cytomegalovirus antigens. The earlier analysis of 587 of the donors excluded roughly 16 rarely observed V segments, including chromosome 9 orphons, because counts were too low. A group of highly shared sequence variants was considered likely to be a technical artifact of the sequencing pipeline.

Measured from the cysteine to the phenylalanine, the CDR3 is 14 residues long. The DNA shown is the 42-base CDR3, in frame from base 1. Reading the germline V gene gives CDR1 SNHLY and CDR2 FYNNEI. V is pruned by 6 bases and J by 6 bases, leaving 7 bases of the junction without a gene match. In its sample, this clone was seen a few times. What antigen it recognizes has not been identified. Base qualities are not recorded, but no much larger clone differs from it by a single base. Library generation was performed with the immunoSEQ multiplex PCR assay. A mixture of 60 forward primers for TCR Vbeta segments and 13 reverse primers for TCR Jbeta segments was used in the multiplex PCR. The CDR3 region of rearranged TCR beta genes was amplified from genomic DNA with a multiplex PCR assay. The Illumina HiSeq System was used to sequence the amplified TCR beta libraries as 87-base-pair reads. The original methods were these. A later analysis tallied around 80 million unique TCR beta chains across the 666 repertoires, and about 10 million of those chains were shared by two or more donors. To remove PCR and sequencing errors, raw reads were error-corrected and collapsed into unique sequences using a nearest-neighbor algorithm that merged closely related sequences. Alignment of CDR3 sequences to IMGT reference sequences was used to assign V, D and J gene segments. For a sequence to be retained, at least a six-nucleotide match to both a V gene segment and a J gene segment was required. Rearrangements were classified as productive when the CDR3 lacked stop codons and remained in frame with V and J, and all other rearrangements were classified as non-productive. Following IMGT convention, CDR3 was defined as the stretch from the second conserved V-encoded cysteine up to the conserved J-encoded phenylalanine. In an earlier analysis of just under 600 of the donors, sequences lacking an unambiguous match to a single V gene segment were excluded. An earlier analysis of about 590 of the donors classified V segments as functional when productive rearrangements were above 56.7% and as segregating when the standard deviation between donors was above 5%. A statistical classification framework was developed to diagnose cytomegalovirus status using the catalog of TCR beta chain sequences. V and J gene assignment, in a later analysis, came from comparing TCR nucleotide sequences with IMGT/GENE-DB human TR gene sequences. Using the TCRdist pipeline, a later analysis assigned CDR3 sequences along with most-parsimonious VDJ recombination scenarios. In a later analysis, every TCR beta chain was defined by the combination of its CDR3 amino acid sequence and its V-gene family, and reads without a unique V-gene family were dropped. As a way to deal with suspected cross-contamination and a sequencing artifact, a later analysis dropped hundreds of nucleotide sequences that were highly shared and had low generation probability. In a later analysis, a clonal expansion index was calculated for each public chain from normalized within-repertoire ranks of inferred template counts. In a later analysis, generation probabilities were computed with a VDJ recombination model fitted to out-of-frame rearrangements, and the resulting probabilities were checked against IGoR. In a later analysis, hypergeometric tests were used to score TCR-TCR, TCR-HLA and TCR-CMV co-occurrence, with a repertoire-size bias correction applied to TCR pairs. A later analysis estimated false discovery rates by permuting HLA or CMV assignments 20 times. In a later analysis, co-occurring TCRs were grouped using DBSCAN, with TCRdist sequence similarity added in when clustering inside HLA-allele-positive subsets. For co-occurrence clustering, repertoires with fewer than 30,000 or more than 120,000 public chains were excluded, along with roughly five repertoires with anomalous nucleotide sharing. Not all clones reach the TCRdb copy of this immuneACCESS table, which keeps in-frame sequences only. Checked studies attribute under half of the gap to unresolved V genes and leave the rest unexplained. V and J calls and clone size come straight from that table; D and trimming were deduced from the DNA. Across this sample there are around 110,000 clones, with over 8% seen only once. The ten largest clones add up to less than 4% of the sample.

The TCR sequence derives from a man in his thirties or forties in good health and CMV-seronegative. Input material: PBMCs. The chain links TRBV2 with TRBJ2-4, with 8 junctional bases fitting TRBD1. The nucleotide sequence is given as TGTGCCAGCAGAATGACAGGGGTAGCAAACATTCAGTACTTC. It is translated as CASRMTGVANIQYF.